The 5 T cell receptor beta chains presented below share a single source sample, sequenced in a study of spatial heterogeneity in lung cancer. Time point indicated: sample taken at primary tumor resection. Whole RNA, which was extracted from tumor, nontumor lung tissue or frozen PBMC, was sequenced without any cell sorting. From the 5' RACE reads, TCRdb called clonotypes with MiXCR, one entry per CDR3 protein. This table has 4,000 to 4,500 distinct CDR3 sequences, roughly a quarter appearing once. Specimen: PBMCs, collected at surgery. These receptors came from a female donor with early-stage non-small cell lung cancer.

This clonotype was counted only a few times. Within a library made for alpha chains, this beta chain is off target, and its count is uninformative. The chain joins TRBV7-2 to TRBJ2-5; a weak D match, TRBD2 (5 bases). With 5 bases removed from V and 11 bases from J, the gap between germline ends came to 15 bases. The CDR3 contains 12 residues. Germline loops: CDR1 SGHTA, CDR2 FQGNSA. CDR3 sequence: CASSPEDRGQYF. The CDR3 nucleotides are TGTGCCAGCAGCCCCGAGGACCGCGGGCAGTACTTC.

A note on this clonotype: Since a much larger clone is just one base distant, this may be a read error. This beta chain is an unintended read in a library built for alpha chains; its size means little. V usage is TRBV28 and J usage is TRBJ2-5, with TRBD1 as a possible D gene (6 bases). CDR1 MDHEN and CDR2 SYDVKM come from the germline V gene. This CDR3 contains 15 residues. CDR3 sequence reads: CVAPGTYFSRETQYF. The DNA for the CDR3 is TGTGTCGCACCCGGGACATATTTTTCACGGGAGACCCAGTACTTC.

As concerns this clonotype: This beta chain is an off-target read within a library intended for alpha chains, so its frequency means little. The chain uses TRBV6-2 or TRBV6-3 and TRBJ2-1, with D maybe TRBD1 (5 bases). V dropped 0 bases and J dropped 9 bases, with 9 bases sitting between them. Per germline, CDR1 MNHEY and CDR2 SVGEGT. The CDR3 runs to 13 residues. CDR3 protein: CASSYSLRGEQFF. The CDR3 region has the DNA TGTGCCAGCAGTTACTCTCTTAGGGGTGAGCAGTTCTTC.

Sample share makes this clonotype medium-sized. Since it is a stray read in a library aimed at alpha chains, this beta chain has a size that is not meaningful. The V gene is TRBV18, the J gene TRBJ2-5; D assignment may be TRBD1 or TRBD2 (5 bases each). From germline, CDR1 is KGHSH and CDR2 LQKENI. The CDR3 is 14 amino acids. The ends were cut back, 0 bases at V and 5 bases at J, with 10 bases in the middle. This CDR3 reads CASSPPGERETQYF. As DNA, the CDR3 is TGTGCCAGCTCACCACCGGGGGAGCGGGAGACCCAGTACTTC.

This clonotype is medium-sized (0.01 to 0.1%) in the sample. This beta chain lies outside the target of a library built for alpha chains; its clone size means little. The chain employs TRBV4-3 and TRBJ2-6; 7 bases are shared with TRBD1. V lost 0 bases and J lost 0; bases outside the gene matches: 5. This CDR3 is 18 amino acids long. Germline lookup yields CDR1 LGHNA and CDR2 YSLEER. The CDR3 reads CASSQDSRGFSGANVLTF. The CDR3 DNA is TGCGCCAGCAGCCAAGATTCCAGGGGGTTCTCTGGGGCCAACGTCCTGACTTTC.